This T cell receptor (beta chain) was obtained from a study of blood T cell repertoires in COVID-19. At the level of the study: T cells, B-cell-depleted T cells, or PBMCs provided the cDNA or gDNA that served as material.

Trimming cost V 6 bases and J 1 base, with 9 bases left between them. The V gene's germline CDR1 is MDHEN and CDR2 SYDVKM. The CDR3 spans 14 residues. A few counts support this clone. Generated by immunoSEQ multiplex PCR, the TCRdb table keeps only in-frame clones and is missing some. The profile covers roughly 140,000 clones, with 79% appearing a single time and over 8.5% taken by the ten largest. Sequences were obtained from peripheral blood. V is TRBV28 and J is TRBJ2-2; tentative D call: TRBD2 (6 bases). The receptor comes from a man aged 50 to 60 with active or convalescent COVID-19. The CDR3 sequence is CASRGGKNTGELFF. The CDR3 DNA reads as TGTGCCAGCAGGGGCGGGAAGAACACCGGGGAGCTGTTTTTT.